This T cell receptor (beta chain) was captured by sequencing in a study of identical twins (dated by TCRdb to 2016 to 2017). Concerning the study at large: The study deep-sequenced TCR alpha and beta repertoires from monozygotic twins, unrelated adults of various ages and cord blood to test whether fetal clonotypes persist. To rule out contamination, replicate twin experiments were performed at different times with different library preparation protocols.

This clonotype was picked up a small number of times. No antigen is known for it. No much larger clone is present one base from it, and per-base qualities are unavailable. All donors were healthy Caucasians. Three pairs of female monozygotic twins, all aged roughly 18 to 29 years, made up the twin cohort. The RNA used for TCR libraries was isolated from peripheral blood mononuclear cells. General conclusions and limits of the study: Because the same donors could not be followed over many years, the conclusions relied on cross-sectional statistical analysis. Zero-insertion analyses could be partly confounded by invariant T cells such as MAIT and iNKT, though diverse VJ usage argued against such confounding for most clonotypes. Compared with coincidental sharing between unrelated individuals, an excess of low generation-probability sequences was observed among out-of-frame TCR alpha sequences shared between twins. In monozygotic twins, recombination models systematically underestimated out-of-frame TCR alpha sharing, but the models matched the sharing seen between unrelated individuals. Abundant cord blood beta clonotypes carried fewer insertions; young adult naive repertoires showed a weaker similar trend, while memory repertoires showed none. In beta out-of-frame sequences, excess twin sharing was weaker, because having fewer shared sequences lowered the signal-to-noise ratio.

Libraries were made using 5' RACE. Sequencing instrument: Illumina HiSeq 2000. Template switching added a universal primer binding site, and the final cDNA carried a unique molecular identifier that allowed TCR cDNA molecules to be counted accurately. Specific primers in the conserved constant-segment region were used to synthesize first-strand cDNA for TCR alpha and beta chains. To control for contamination, every cDNA library carried two barcodes: a SMART-Mk sample barcode plus Illumina barcodes. TruSeq adapter sequences along with Illumina sample barcodes were introduced in two successive PCR steps. The Illumina HiSeq platform was used with custom primers to sequence TCR alpha and beta cDNA libraries. In the paper's pipeline: MiGEC was used to process raw reads and extract unique molecular identifiers, and MiXCR was used to find CDR3 positions. For each individual, recombination models were inferred using an EM algorithm with the repgenHMM and IGoR tools. Shared clonotype analysis was performed with the tcR package in R, normalizing sharing by the product of cloneset sizes. To study raw recombination free of thymic and clonal selection effects, out-of-frame nonproductive sequences were analyzed. In-frame beta chains were kept once TCRdb had trimmed the public reads at Q25 with fastp and called clones with MiXCR. Each CDR3 protein gets just one entry, which takes the most common genes and DNA from the rows behind it. TCRdb assigned the V and J calls; the authors' analysis was not used. The sample contains 600,000 to 850,000 distinct CDR3 sequences, roughly 18% of them found a single time. Jointly, the top ten make up around 12% of the sample.

The junction shows trimming of 7 bases on V and 8 bases on J, plus 15 bases between the germline ends. The CDR3 runs 13 amino acids, cysteine and phenylalanine included. The entry retains the CDR3 DNA only, 39 bases that are in frame from base 1. The germline V gene (reference sequence) gives CDR1 as MNHEY and CDR2 as SMNVEV. This sample was also put to use in a study of T cells expressing NK-cell markers. From that second study: Three sorted T-cell subsets (CD3+CD56+NKG2C+, CD3+CD56+NKG2C- and CD3+CD56-NKG2C+) from roughly 8 donors had their TCR beta-chain repertoires profiled. Among the eight sequenced donors, only one was HCMV-seronegative, while the other seven were HCMV-seropositive. To restrict sorting to alphabetaTCR-expressing T cells, an anti-gammadeltaTCR antibody was added in several experiments. In six donors, the dominant CD3+CD56+NKG2C+ clonotypes were found to rank among the top 10 CD8+ clonotypes and to make up about 1.0-7.5% of CD8+ T cells. Those dominant clonotypes were again the most abundant among CD3+CD56-NKG2C+ cells in a few donors, at about 28.3-65%. Whether the expanded NKG2C-expressing T cell clones were specific for HCMV antigens remained unclear. The study sequenced eight donors, all healthy volunteers chosen at random: three men and five women. To determine HCMV serostatus, a commercial ELISA kit was used to detect HCMV-specific IgG in serum. For over 5 donors, bulk peripheral blood T-cell repertoires were also sequenced from unsorted PBMC. Reads were demultiplexed and grouped by UMI with MIGEC, and clonotypes were assembled and quantified with MiTCR. To exclude erroneous sequences, any TCR cDNA sequence not supported by at least two reads was discarded. Downstream repertoire analysis used the tcR package, and clonotypes were matched across fractions by CDR3 nucleotide sequence plus V segment. VDJmatch was used to annotate antigen specificity against VDJdb, with one amino acid substitution in CDR3 allowed.

The chain uses TRBV27 and TRBJ2-1, with the D call perhaps TRBD1 or TRBD2, each one matching 5 bases. The TCR comes from a woman between 18 and 30 years old in good health. The specimen was PBMCs. The DNA reads TGTGCCAGCACCCCGGGGCTGTTCTATGAGCAGTTCTTC. Its product reads: CASTPGLFYEQFF.